The clone carrying this T cell receptor (beta chain) was counted between two and nine times. A read error may be the cause here, since a much bigger clone is one base away. For TCR beta, libraries came from quantitative 5'-RACE with molecular barcodes. TCRdb independently ran MiXCR on the 5' RACE reads; one entry per CDR3 protein. The table lists under 450,000 distinct CDR3 sequences, 20% of them singletons. The data are from a study of CD8 T cells in ankylosing spondylitis. V was trimmed by 1 base and J by 2 bases, leaving 3 bases between them. The CDR3 consists of 12 residues. Germline V lookup: CDR1 MDHEN, CDR2 SYDVKM.

The TCR comes from a male donor with ankylosing spondylitis or in good health (not recorded which). The source material was blood, either unsorted or a sorted T cell fraction (not recorded which). The rearrangement links TRBV28 to TRBJ2-7; no clear D gene. Here the CDR3 DNA reads TGTGCCAGCAGTTTATACACCTACGAGCAGTACTTC. Protein sequence: CASSLYTYEQYF.